Shown below are 23 T cell receptor beta chains from a single sample sequenced in a study of blood T cell repertoires in COVID-19. TCRdb keeps only in-frame clones here, not all; method: immunoSEQ multiplex PCR. The data contain about 110,000 clones, roughly two thirds of them singletons. The sequencing sample was made of peripheral blood. The receptors here all came from a human donor with acute or convalescent COVID-19. The donor label of this sample is uncertain.

The rearrangement uses TRBV11-2 and TRBJ2-3, with 8 nucleotides matching TRBD1. Germline-derived CDR1 and CDR2 are SGHAT and FQNNGV. CDR3 length: 18 residues. V was pared by 4 bases and J by 1 base, with 13 bases of the junction left unmatched. The CDR3 loop is CASSSLRSGGYGTDTQYF. CDR3 DNA: TGTGCCAGCAGCTCGTTAAGATCAGGGGGCTACGGCACAGATACGCAGTATTTT.

This clone was detected ten times or more. The chain links TRBV2 to TRBJ2-2, with TRBD2 as a possible D gene (6 bases). This CDR3 is 15 amino acids long. Germline CDR1 SNHLY, CDR2 FYNNEI. Trimming left V 8 bases short and J 6 bases short, with 19 bases between. The CDR3 DNA follows: TGTGCCAGCGAAGCAGGAGGGGCTGGGGCCGGGGAGCTGTTTTTT. Its protein is CASEAGGAGAGELFF.

This clone was seen ten or more times. The chain combines TRBV4-1 with TRBJ2-1; TRBD2 might be the D (6 bases). CDR3 length equals 17 residues. Germline CDR1 and CDR2: MGHRA and YSYEKL. Trimming cost V 1 base and J 4 bases, with 17 bases left between them. DNA of the CDR3: TGCGCCAGCAGCCAAGTCGATATGGGACTCCAATACAATGAGCAGTTCTTC. The encoded protein is CASSQVDMGLQYNEQFF.

CDR3 DNA sequence: TGTGCCAGCAACCTCGGTTATTCGCCCAATTCACCCCTCCACTTT. Translating gives CASNLGYSPNSPLHF. This rearrangement joins TRBV28 to TRBJ1-6; D remains unclear. Germline-derived CDR1 and CDR2 are MDHEN and SYDVKM. Trimming removed 7 bases from V and 7 bases from J, with 17 bases in between. This CDR3 comprises 15 residues.

The CDR3 is CASSKGTGTTYEQYV. DNA for the CDR3: TGTGCCAGCAGCAAAGGGACAGGGACAACCTACGAGCAGTACGTC. This chain links TRBV28 with TRBJ2-7, with 9 bases aligning to TRBD1. The germline CDR1 and CDR2 sequences are MDHEN and SYDVKM. V shed 6 bases and J 2 bases; nucleotides not matched to a gene: 8. This CDR3 is built from 15 residues.

J is TRBJ2-7 and V is TRBV10-2, with 7 bases lining up with TRBD2. Germline loops: CDR1 WSHSY, CDR2 SAAADI. The V and J ends lost 8 bases and 2 bases, in that order; junction bases with no gene match: 6. This CDR3 is 13 amino acids long. The CDR3 loop reads CASYASGAYEQYF. CDR3 in DNA: TGCGCCAGCTATGCTAGCGGAGCCTACGAGCAGTACTTC.

A few counts support this clone. The chain recombines TRBV9 with TRBJ2-1; the D gene is possibly TRBD1 (6 bases). V shed 1 base and J shed 2 bases, with 13 bases lying between them. The germline CDR1 and CDR2 sequences are SGDLS and YYNGEE. This CDR3 region has 16 residues. The CDR3 sequence: CASSVKGERTYNEQFF. The DNA of the CDR3 is TGTGCCAGCAGCGTAAAGGGGGAGAGGACCTACAATGAGCAGTTCTTC.

V is TRBV5-3 and J is TRBJ1-5; 9 nucleotides match TRBD1. TRBV5-3 has ORF status, its function being uncertain. This CDR3 comprises 17 residues. Trimming cost V 3 bases and J 0 bases; bases outside gene matches: 7. The CDR3 sequence: CARSSRDRGDSNQPQHF. For the CDR3, the DNA is TGTGCCAGAAGCTCCCGTGACAGGGGGGATAGCAATCAGCCCCAGCATTTT.

This clone came up a few times. J is TRBJ1-2 and V is TRBV9, with unresolved D. Germline loops: CDR1 SGDLS, CDR2 YYNGEE. There are 12 residues in the CDR3. Deletions cut 1 base from V and 1 base from J, with 2 bases between. In nucleotides, the CDR3 is TGTGCCAGCAGCGTACGTAACTATGGCTACACCTTC. Amino acid sequence: CASSVRNYGYTF. Using reference TRBV9 and TRBJ1-2 for the parts outside the CDR3, the full variable domain is DSGVTQTPKHLITATGQRVTLRCSPRSGDLSVYWYQQSLDQGLQFLIQYYNGEERAKGNILERFSAQQFPDLHSELNLSSLELGDSALYFCASSVRNYGYTFGSGTRLTVV.

V usage is TRBV5-1 and J usage is TRBJ2-1; TRBD1 matches at 7 bases. Germline V gene sequence: CDR1 SGHRS, CDR2 YFSETQ. Unmatched junction bases numbered 5, after V lost 4 bases and J lost 1 base. This CDR3 comprises 15 residues. Here the CDR3 reads CASSPQGQSYNEQFF. The CDR3 DNA reads as TGCGCCAGCAGCCCCCAGGGACAGTCCTACAATGAGCAGTTCTTC.

The chain uses TRBV18 and TRBJ1-3; TRBD1 matches 9 bases. The length of the CDR3 is 15 residues. Germline V lookup: CDR1 KGHSH, CDR2 LQKENI. J lost 3 bases, V lost 4 bases, and 4 bases had no gene match. CDR3 sequence (DNA): TGTGCCAGCTCACGGGACAGGGAGTTTGGAAACACCATATATTTT. Protein product: CASSRDREFGNTIYF.

The chain combines TRBV19 with TRBJ2-1, with 15 bases that match TRBD2. The V and J ends lost 4 bases and 8 bases, in that order; junction bases with no gene match: 6. The germline V gene encodes CDR1 LNHDA and CDR2 SQIVND (reference sequence). The CDR3 is 16 residues long. The CDR3 reads CASSTWTSGGGDEQFF. The CDR3, as DNA: TGTGCCAGTAGTACTTGGACTAGCGGGGGGGGCGATGAGCAGTTCTTC.

This chain uses TRBV5-6 with TRBJ2-5, with TRBD2 matching 11 bases. The CDR3 spans 17 residues. Germline loops: CDR1 SGHDT, CDR2 YYEEEE. The V segment lost 3 bases and the J segment 5 bases; nucleotides outside the gene matches: 12. The CDR3, as DNA: TGTGCCAGCAGCTCGCTGGTTAGCGGGGGGGCCTATGAGACCCAGTACTTC. Amino acids: CASSSLVSGGAYETQYF.

The chain carries TRBV20-1 and TRBJ2-1, with 15 bases aligning to TRBD2. The V segment lost 3 bases and the J segment 4 bases; nucleotides outside the gene matches: 7. Germline-derived CDR1 and CDR2 are DFQATT and SNEGSKA (reference sequence). The CDR3 extends over 17 amino acids. The CDR3 DNA is TGCAGTGCTAGTCGGACTAGCGGGGGGGCCAATTACAATGAGCAGTTCTTC. Protein: CSASRTSGGANYNEQFF.

The chain employs TRBV30 and TRBJ1-1, with 8 bases matching TRBD1. Per germline, CDR1 GTSNPN and CDR2 SVGIG (reference sequence). There are 14 residues in the CDR3. The junction had 7 bases not matched to a gene; V was cut back by 3 bases and J by 4 bases. As DNA, the CDR3 is TGTGCCTGGAGCCAGGACAGGGTAGGCACTGAAGCTTTCTTT. This gives the protein CAWSQDRVGTEAFF.

The chain joins TRBV18 to TRBJ2-7, with a possible D match to TRBD1 (6 bases). This CDR3 is 12 amino acids long. V lost 6 bases and J lost 4, with 10 bases in between. The V gene's germline CDR1 is KGHSH and CDR2 LQKENI. CDR3 protein: CASSRDRYEQYF. For the CDR3, the DNA is TGTGCCAGCTCTCGCGACAGGTACGAGCAGTACTTC.

This rearrangement joins TRBV5-1 to TRBJ1-2; D not resolved. The length of the CDR3 is 13 residues. CDR1 is SGHRS and CDR2 is YFSETQ in the germline V gene. Trimming removed 4 bases at V and 7 bases at J, with 14 bases between. The CDR3 protein is CASSPLDYSGYTF. As DNA, the CDR3 is TGCGCCAGCAGCCCACTAGACTACTCTGGCTACACCTTC.

The J gene is TRBJ2-1, the V gene TRBV2; D is possibly TRBD2 (6 bases). The CDR3 spans 15 residues. Looked up from germline, CDR1 is SNHLY and CDR2 is FYNNEI. Trimming pared 6 bases from V and 0 bases from J, leaving 12 bases between. The CDR3 bases are TGTGCCAGCAGAACCGACGGGAGCTCCTACAATGAGCAGTTCTTC. Translating it yields CASRTDGSSYNEQFF.

This sequence joins TRBV13 and TRBJ2-3; 13 positions match TRBD2. V lost 5 bases and J lost 0; bases outside the gene matches: 11. CDR1 and CDR2 (germline): PRHDT, FYEKMQ (reference sequence). The CDR3 is 19 residues long. The CDR3 here is CASSPDRTSGGTSTDTQYF. The CDR3 coding sequence is TGTGCCAGCAGCCCGGATAGGACTAGCGGGGGAACTAGCACAGATACGCAGTATTTT.

V gene TRBV6-5 combines with J gene TRBJ2-1, with TRBD2 matching over 12 bases. The CDR3 loop spans 15 amino acids. J gave up 8 bases and V 6 bases, and 8 bases lay outside the gene matches. In germline, CDR1 is MNHEY, CDR2 SVGAGI. CDR3 residues: CASSPASGGADEQFF. Here the CDR3 DNA reads TGTGCCAGCAGCCCCGCTAGCGGGGGGGCCGATGAGCAGTTCTTC.

The chain employs TRBV21-1 and TRBJ1-5. TRBV21-1 is described as a pseudogene. This CDR3 spans 16 amino acids. The CDR3 is CASTASSGGRNQPQHF. CDR3 bases: TGTGCCAGCACCGCATCGTCGGGAGGGCGCAATCAGCCCCAGCATTTT.

The chain combines TRBV6-5 with TRBJ1-4, with 7 bases identical to TRBD1. The CDR3 loop spans 16 amino acids. V was pared by 2 bases and J by 8 bases, with 11 bases of the junction left unmatched. Germline V gives CDR1 MNHEY, CDR2 SVGAGI. DNA for the CDR3: TGTGCCAGCAGTTACCAAAACAGGGGCGGAGGGGAAAAACTGTTTTTT. This encodes CASSYQNRGGGEKLFF.

J is TRBJ1-1 and V is TRBV30; possibly TRBD1 for D (5 bases). Per germline, CDR1 GTSNPN and CDR2 SVGIG (reference sequence). V lost 2 bases and J lost 5, with 15 bases in between. The CDR3 covers 14 residues. In nucleotides, the CDR3 is TGTGCCTGGAGTACAGGCAGGGCCAGGACTGAAGCTTTCTTT. It is translated as CAWSTGRARTEAFF.